One and the same sample provided the 18 T cell receptor beta chains below, sequenced in a study of glioma-infiltrating T cells. TCR alpha and beta CDR3 regions were amplified from RNA using iRepertoire nested multiplex PCR. TCRdb fed the multiplex PCR reads into MiXCR, producing one record per CDR3 protein. This sample has roughly 120,000 distinct CDR3 sequences, with 20% to 25% found just once. Material for sequencing was glioma tissue, nonneoplastic brain tissue, or PBMCs (not recorded which). All receptors come from a human donor with low-grade glioma or glioblastoma, undergoing nonglioma brain surgery, or in good health (not recorded which).

This clonotype appeared many times. The chain is built from TRBV27 and TRBJ2-1; 9 bases are shared with TRBD2. Per germline, CDR1 MNHEY and CDR2 SMNVEV (reference sequence). The CDR3 is 17 residues long. V was pared by 1 base and J by 3 bases, with 7 bases of the junction left unmatched. The CDR3 loop reads CASSLYSATSGYNEQFF. DNA for the CDR3: TGTGCCAGCAGTTTATATAGTGCGACTAGCGGCTACAATGAGCAGTTCTTC.

This clonotype was seen more than once but under ten times. CDR3 in DNA: TGTGCCAGTAGTATTAGAGGACTAGCGGGAGTCTGGGCCAAAAACATTCAGTACTTC. Its protein is CASSIRGLAGVWAKNIQYF. The rearrangement links TRBV19 to TRBJ2-4, with 13 bases lining up with TRBD2. Germline assignment: CDR1 LNHDA and CDR2 SQIVND (reference sequence). J lost 1 base, V lost 3 bases, and 9 bases had no gene match. CDR3 length: 19 residues. The full variable domain, its missing parts supplied by reference TRBV19 and TRBJ2-4, is DGGITQSPKYLFRKEGQNVTLSCEQNLNHDAMYWYRQDPGQGLRLIYYSQIVNDFQKGDIAEGYSVSREKKESFPLTVTSAQKNPTAFYLCASSIRGLAGVWAKNIQYFGAGTRLSVL.

In its sample, this clonotype was seen many times. J is TRBJ1-1 and V is TRBV16; no clear D. The germline gives CDR1 KGHSY, CDR2 FQNENV. The CDR3 is 11 residues long. V was cut by 3 bases and J by 11 bases, with 10 bases left in between. The DNA for the CDR3 is TGTGCCAGCAGCCATTCGAATGAGGCTTTCTTT. It encodes CASSHSNEAFF.

This clonotype was detected many times. The chain uses TRBV5-4 and TRBJ2-5, with 9 bases matching TRBD2. J was trimmed by 6 bases and V by 2 bases; bases with no gene match: 2. Looked up from germline, CDR1 is SGHNT and CDR2 is YYREEE (reference sequence). The CDR3 sequence is 13 residues long. Here the CDR3 reads CASSFSGGKTQYF. DNA of the CDR3: TGTGCCAGCAGCTTCAGCGGGGGGAAGACCCAGTACTTC.

About this clonotype itself: A single base separates this from a much larger clone, so it may be a read error. The rearrangement uses TRBV7-2 and TRBJ2-5; D call uncertain. The V gene lost 3 bases and the J gene lost 4 bases, with 21 bases spanning the gap. The CDR3 loop spans 17 amino acids. Germline values: CDR1 SGHTA, CDR2 FQGNSA. This chain's CDR3 is CASSFDSPAPPVETQYF. CDR3 coding DNA: TGTGCCAGCAGCTTTGATTCTCCGGCCCCCCCTGTAGAGACCCAGTACTTC.

This clonotype occurred many times. V and J are TRBV4-3 and TRBJ1-6; D unresolved. The germline V gene encodes CDR1 LGHNA and CDR2 YSLEER. Trimming cost V 0 bases and J 5 bases, with 8 bases left between them. This CDR3 spans 15 amino acids. The CDR3 bases are TGCGCCAGCAGCCAAGATTACAGTCATAATTCACCCCTCCACTTT. It specifies CASSQDYSHNSPLHF.

The chain couples TRBV2 to TRBJ1-6; weak D call: TRBD1 (5 bases). V shed 3 bases and J shed 17 bases, with 29 bases lying between them. CDR3 length: 17 residues. CDR1 and CDR2 (germline): SNHLY, FYNNEI. CDR3 sequence (DNA): TGTGCCAGCAGTGAGGATATACCGGGGACCTATAATTCATCCATCCACTTT. Protein sequence: CASSEDIPGTYNSSIHF. Complete variable domain (other parts from reference TRBV2 and TRBJ1-6): EPEVTQTPSHQVTQMGQEVILRCVPISNHLYFYWYRQILGQKVEFLVSFYNNEISEKSEIFDDQFSVERPDGSNFTLKIRSTKLEDSAMYFCASSEDIPGTYNSSIHFGNGTRLTVT.

The V call is TRBV3-1, the J call TRBJ2-2, with 7 bases identical to TRBD2. With V trimmed by 0 bases and J by 1 base, 14 bases remained unmatched. CDR3 size: 20 residues. Germline CDR1 LGHDT, CDR2 YNNKEL (reference sequence). Here the CDR3 DNA reads TGTGCCAGCAGCCAAGATCCGCGCGAAGCGGGGAACCAGAACACCGGGGAGCTGTTTTTT. Protein sequence: CASSQDPREAGNQNTGELFF.

This clonotype was found many times. This sequence joins TRBV3-1 and TRBJ2-3; D gene unclear. The CDR3 length is 14 residues. Trimming took off 0 bases at V and 4 bases at J, with 8 bases between the two ends. Germline V lookup: CDR1 LGHDT, CDR2 YNNKEL (reference sequence). The CDR3 sequence: CASSQERSSDTQYF. The CDR3 DNA follows: TGTGCCAGCAGCCAAGAGAGGAGCTCAGATACGCAGTATTTT.

This clonotype showed up just a few times. V and J are TRBV12-3 or TRBV12-4 and TRBJ1-1; 8 bases agree with TRBD1. V shed 5 bases and J 4 bases; nucleotides not matched to a gene: 6. This CDR3 is 14 amino acids long. CDR3 sequence (DNA): TGTGCCAGCAGTCCCAGGGGGCTGGGCACTGAAGCTTTCTTT. Its translation is CASSPRGLGTEAFF.

Of note for this clonotype: A read error may be the cause here, since a much bigger clone is one base away. This chain uses TRBV9 with TRBJ1-6, with no clear D. Germline lookup yields CDR1 SGDLS and CDR2 YYNGEE. The CDR3 covers 14 residues. V lost 5 bases, J lost 7 bases, and 13 bases lay in between. As DNA, the CDR3 is TGTGCCAGCAGAGCCCCGGGTCTGAATTCACCCCTCCACTTT. It encodes CASRAPGLNSPLHF.

This clonotype was found many times. The DNA for the CDR3 is TGTGCCAGCAGCGGTGGGACTAGCGGGGGAACCTCCTACAATGAGCAGTTCTTC. As protein: CASSGGTSGGTSYNEQFF. The rearrangement uses TRBV7-2 and TRBJ2-1; 14 bases map to TRBD2. V dropped 5 bases and J dropped 0; count of bases not matched to a gene: 6. Germline CDR1 and CDR2: SGHTA and FQGNSA. The CDR3 contains 18 residues.

As for this clonotype: This may stem from a read error, because a much larger clone lies one nucleotide away. The gene calls are TRBV7-2 and TRBJ2-5; either TRBD1 or TRBD2 may fit D (6 bases each). Per the germline V gene, CDR1 is SGHTA and CDR2 is FQGNSA. V dropped 5 bases and J dropped 3 bases, with 10 bases sitting between them. The CDR3 is 13 amino acids. Here the CDR3 reads CASSLRGEETQYF. The CDR3 bases are TGTGCCAGCAGCCTTAGGGGGGAAGAGACCCAGTACTTC. The full variable domain, completed using reference TRBV7-2 and TRBJ2-5, is GAGVSQSPSNKVTEKGKDVELRCDPISGHTALYWYRQSLGQGLEFLIYFQGNSAPDKSGLPSDRFSAERTGGSVSTLTIQRTQQEDSAVYLCASSLRGEETQYFGPGTRLLVL.

This clonotype was counted ten times or more. The gene calls are TRBV14 and TRBJ2-7, with D maybe TRBD1 (5 bases). Trimming took off 2 bases at V and 4 bases at J, with 18 bases between the two ends. CDR1 and CDR2 from the germline V gene are SGHDN and FVKESK. The CDR3 spans 16 residues. The CDR3 is CASSQRLGPGMYEQYF. CDR3 nucleotides: TGTGCCAGCAGCCAACGGTTAGGCCCAGGGATGTACGAGCAGTACTTC.

In this sample, this clonotype turned up many times. This chain uses TRBV7-9 with TRBJ1-1, with no clear D. CDR3 length: 14 residues. Germline V gene data show CDR1 as SEHNR and CDR2 as FQNEAQ (reference sequence). Trimming stripped 5 bases from V and 1 base from J, with 11 bases between. In DNA form, the CDR3 reads TGTGCCAGCAGCCCTCCCGCAACGAACACTGAAGCTTTCTTT. Protein: CASSPPATNTEAFF.

This clonotype was seen many times. The rearrangement links TRBV20-1 to TRBJ2-1; D is unclear. Trimming removed 3 bases from V and 8 bases from J, with 23 bases in between. The CDR3 has 16 residues. Per the germline V gene, CDR1 is DFQATT and CDR2 is SNEGSKA (reference sequence). CDR3 region: CSASPDRSAGWDEQFF. CDR3 sequence (DNA): TGCAGTGCTAGTCCCGACCGATCCGCCGGGTGGGATGAGCAGTTCTTC.

This clonotype was seen at least ten times. V gene TRBV7-2 combines with J gene TRBJ1-1; 12 positions match TRBD1. The CDR3 is 14 residues long. Germline trimming cut 5 bases from V and 8 bases from J; bases unmatched to any gene: 6. The germline CDR1 and CDR2 sequences are SGHTA and FQGNSA. DNA of the CDR3: TGTGCCAGCAGCCAGGGACAGGGGGCTCCCGAAGCTTTCTTT. Amino acid sequence: CASSQGQGAPEAFF.

The table lists this clonotype with many counts. V gene TRBV20-1 combines with J gene TRBJ1-2; 7 bases line up with TRBD1. V was clipped by 3 bases and J by 7 bases; unmatched bases: 11. The CDR3 is 14 residues long. Germline V lookup: CDR1 DFQATT, CDR2 SNEGSKA (reference sequence). The CDR3, as DNA: TGCAGTGCTAGGGACGGCAGGGGGTACTCTGGCTACACCTTC. It translates to CSARDGRGYSGYTF.